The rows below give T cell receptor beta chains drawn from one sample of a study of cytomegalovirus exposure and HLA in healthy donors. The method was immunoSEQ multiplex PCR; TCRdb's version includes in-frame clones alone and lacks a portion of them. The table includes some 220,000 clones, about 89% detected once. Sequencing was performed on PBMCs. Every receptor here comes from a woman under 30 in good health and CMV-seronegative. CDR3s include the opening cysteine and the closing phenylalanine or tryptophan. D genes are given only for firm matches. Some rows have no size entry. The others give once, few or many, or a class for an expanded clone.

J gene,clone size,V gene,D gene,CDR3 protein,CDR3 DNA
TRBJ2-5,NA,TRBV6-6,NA,CASSYSHRGGTQYF,TGTGCCAGCAGTTACTCCCACAGGGGGGGGACCCAGTACTTC
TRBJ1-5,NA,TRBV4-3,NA,CASSQDLDSRNQPQHF,TGCGCCAGCAGCCAAGATCTCGACAGTCGGAATCAGCCCCAGCATTTT
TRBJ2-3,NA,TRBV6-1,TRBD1,CASSRTGGTDTQYF,TGTGCCAGCAGCAGGACAGGGGGCACAGATACGCAGTATTTT
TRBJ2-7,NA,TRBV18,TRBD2,CASSPAGLAGGPHEQYF,TGTGCCAGCTCACCCGCCGGATTAGCGGGAGGTCCCCACGAGCAGTACTTC
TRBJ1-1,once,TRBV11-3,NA,CASNLNTEAFF,TGTGCCAGCAACCTAAACACTGAAGCTTTCTTT
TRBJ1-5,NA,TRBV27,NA,CASSLSVRSPQHF,TGTGCCAGCAGTTTATCCGTACGGTCGCCCCAGCATTTT
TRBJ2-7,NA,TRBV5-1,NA,CASSLTGVEQYF,TGCGCCAGCAGCTTGACCGGGGTTGAGCAGTACTTC
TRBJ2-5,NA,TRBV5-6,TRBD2,CASSDGTSVYQGGETQYF,TGTGCCAGCAGCGACGGGACTAGCGTCTACCAAGGAGGAGAGACCCAGTACTTC
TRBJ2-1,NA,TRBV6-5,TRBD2,CASSPGGLEKNEQFF,TGTGCCAGCAGTCCGGGGGGACTAGAAAAGAATGAGCAGTTCTTC
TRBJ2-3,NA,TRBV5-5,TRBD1,CASRLTGGVTDTQYF,TGTGCCAGCAGACTCACAGGGGGCGTCACAGATACGCAGTATTTT
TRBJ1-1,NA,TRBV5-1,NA,CASSLPGTEAFF,TGCGCCAGCAGCCTACCAGGTACTGAAGCTTTCTTT